The 30 T cell receptor beta chains below were found in one sample sequenced in a study of shared clonotypes between healthy human individuals. Assay used: immunoSEQ multiplex PCR; TCRdb lists only in-frame clones, some missing. The sample consists of 2,100,000 or so clones, around 95% of them appearing once. The source material was naive CD4+ T cells sorted from blood. Subset reported: CD45RA+ positively selected. Receptors originate from a man aged 18 to 29 in good health.

The genes are TRBV7-2 and TRBJ2-5; D not resolved. V lost 3 bases and J 3 bases, leaving 8 bases between the germline ends. CDR3 length: 13 residues. Germline loops: CDR1 SGHTA, CDR2 FQGNSA. The CDR3 nucleotides read TGTGCCAGCAGCTTTGCGCCAAAAGAGACCCAGTACTTC. Translating gives CASSFAPKETQYF.

The rearrangement uses TRBV5-4 and TRBJ2-2; perhaps TRBD2 as D (6 bases). Germline V gene data show CDR1 as SGHNT and CDR2 as YYREEE (reference sequence). The CDR3 loop spans 15 amino acids. Trimming removed 3 bases from V and 1 base from J, with 10 bases in between. The CDR3 here is CASSYNSGNTGELFF. In DNA, the CDR3 is TGTGCCAGCAGCTACAATAGCGGGAACACCGGGGAGCTGTTTTTT.

The sample holds one count of this clone. The chain links TRBV18 to TRBJ1-4; D may be TRBD1 (6 bases). The CDR3 loop spans 19 amino acids. CDR1 and CDR2 (germline): KGHSH, LQKENI. Trimming pared 3 bases from V and 0 bases from J, leaving 20 bases between. The CDR3 sequence: CASSPLRGPGQATNEKLFF. The CDR3 DNA follows: TGTGCCAGCTCACCCCTCCGTGGACCGGGACAAGCAACTAATGAAAAACTGTTTTTT.

The table lists this clone with a count of one. V usage is TRBV6-5 and J usage is TRBJ1-1, with 8 bases lining up with TRBD1. Per the germline V gene, CDR1 is MNHEY and CDR2 is SVGAGI. The CDR3 sequence is 14 residues long. V shed 6 bases and J 7 bases; nucleotides not matched to a gene: 10. This CDR3 reads CASRDPGGRVEAFF. For the CDR3, the DNA is TGTGCCAGCAGGGATCCAGGGGGCCGGGTTGAAGCTTTCTTT.

The chain recombines TRBV28 with TRBJ1-5, with D possibly being TRBD1 (6 bases). The V and J ends lost 7 bases and 1 base respectively, with 14 bases between them. CDR3 length equals 15 residues. Germline lookup yields CDR1 MDHEN and CDR2 SYDVKM. The CDR3 DNA reads as TGTGCCAGCACCCCAACAGGGAGAAGCAATCAGCCCCAGCATTTT. It yields the protein CASTPTGRSNQPQHF. The full variable domain, rest sourced from reference TRBV28 and TRBJ1-5, is DVKVTQSSRYLVKRTGEKVFLECVQDMDHENMFWYRQDPGLGLRLIYFSYDVKMKEKGDIPEGYSVSREKKERFSLILESASTNQTSMYLCASTPTGRSNQPQHFGDGTRLSIL.

V is TRBV7-9 and J is TRBJ2-5, with D unresolved. CDR1 and CDR2 from the germline V gene are SEHNR and FQNEAQ (reference sequence). V shed 4 bases and J shed 1 base, with 7 bases lying between them. The CDR3 runs to 13 residues. The CDR3 loop reads CASSYYIQETQYF. CDR3 nucleotide sequence: TGTGCCAGCAGCTACTACATCCAAGAGACCCAGTACTTC.

The chain has TRBV2 and TRBJ2-3; 7 nucleotides align to TRBD1. The V gene end was trimmed by 6 bases and the J gene end by 6 bases; junction bases not matched to a gene: 12. Per the germline V gene, CDR1 is SNHLY and CDR2 is FYNNEI. The CDR3 has 15 residues. The CDR3 loop is CASRQGLYVPDTQYF. For the CDR3, the DNA is TGTGCCAGCAGACAGGGGCTCTACGTACCCGATACGCAGTATTTT.

The sample holds one count of this clone. The V gene is TRBV19, the J gene TRBJ1-2, with 7 bases aligning to TRBD1. Trimming took 7 bases from V and 3 from J; bases not matched to a gene: 11. Germline assignment: CDR1 LNHDA and CDR2 SQIVND (reference sequence). This CDR3 comprises 15 residues. In DNA, the CDR3 is TGTGCCAGTAATATCAGGGGGGAACGGGACTATGGCTACACCTTC. Translating gives CASNIRGERDYGYTF.

J is TRBJ2-1 and V is TRBV10-3; 7 nucleotides align to TRBD1. CDR3 length: 15 residues. The trim removed 2 bases at V and 9 bases at J, leaving 10 bases unmatched. CDR1 and CDR2 (germline): ENHRY, SYGVKD. CDR3 nucleotides: TGTGCCATCAGTGAGGGAGACAGGGTTTGGGGTGAGCAGTTCTTC. It specifies CAISEGDRVWGEQFF.

The gene calls are TRBV5-1 and TRBJ2-1, with TRBD1 identical over 7 bases. Germline V gene lookup returns CDR1 SGHRS and CDR2 YFSETQ. The CDR3 extends over 14 amino acids. V was pared by 4 bases and J by 8 bases, with 9 bases of the junction left unmatched. DNA for the CDR3: TGCGCCAGCAGCATGGGACAGAGGGGCGATGAGCAGTTCTTC. This translates into CASSMGQRGDEQFF.

The genes are TRBV9 and TRBJ2-3; D may be TRBD1 (5 bases). Trimming removed 0 bases at V and 1 base at J, with 15 bases between. The germline V gene has CDR1 SGDLS and CDR2 YYNGEE. This CDR3 contains 17 residues. CDR3 protein: CASSVGPDSLRTDTQYF. Here the CDR3 DNA reads TGTGCCAGCAGCGTAGGGCCCGACAGTCTTCGCACAGATACGCAGTATTTT. Full variable domain (rest looked up from reference TRBV9 and TRBJ2-3): DSGVTQTPKHLITATGQRVTLRCSPRSGDLSVYWYQQSLDQGLQFLIQYYNGEERAKGNILERFSAQQFPDLHSELNLSSLELGDSALYFCASSVGPDSLRTDTQYFGPGTRLTVL.

As for this clone: Additional DNA sequences in this sample encode the identical CDR3. V usage is TRBV4-1 and J usage is TRBJ2-1; D possibly corresponds to TRBD2 (6 bases). This CDR3 is built from 16 residues. V lost 0 bases to trimming and J lost 1 base, with 10 bases between them. The germline V gene has CDR1 MGHRA and CDR2 YSYEKL. The CDR3 reads CASSQEGRSSYNEQFF. DNA of the CDR3: TGCGCCAGCAGCCAAGAAGGGAGGAGTTCCTACAATGAGCAGTTCTTC.

The chain couples TRBV11-1 to TRBJ1-2; 9 nucleotides agree with TRBD1. V lost 0 bases and J lost 7; bases outside the gene matches: 6. This CDR3 has 15 amino acids. Germline-derived CDR1 and CDR2 are SGHAT and FQDESV (reference sequence). The CDR3 region is CASSLAHGTGFGYTF. CDR3 DNA sequence: TGTGCCAGCAGCTTAGCGCATGGGACAGGGTTTGGCTACACCTTC. The whole variable domain, remainder taken from reference TRBV11-1 and TRBJ1-2, is EAEVAQSPRYKITEKSQAVAFWCDPISGHATLYWYRQILGQGPELLVQFQDESVVDDSQLPKDRFSAERLKGVDSTLKIQPAELGDSAMYLCASSLAHGTGFGYTFGSGTRLTVV.

This sequence joins TRBV6-1 and TRBJ1-2, with D perhaps TRBD1 (6 bases). Germline CDR1 is MNHNS and CDR2 is SASEGT. Trimming took off 2 bases at V and 9 bases at J, with 13 bases between the two ends. There are 13 residues in the CDR3. CDR3 DNA: TGTGCCAGCAGTGAACGGGACACCGATCGCTACACCTTC. Its translation: CASSERDTDRYTF.

The V and J genes are TRBV5-3 and TRBJ2-1; the D gene is possibly TRBD2 (6 bases). TRBV5-3 is labeled an ORF, and its function is uncertain. Trimming pared 3 bases from V and 4 bases from J, leaving 17 bases between. The CDR3 consists of 16 residues. In DNA, the CDR3 is TGTGCCAGAAGCTGGACCGGGACTCGGAATTACAATGAGCAGTTCTTC. The encoded protein is CARSWTGTRNYNEQFF.

The rearrangement links TRBV25-1 to TRBJ2-2, with 9 bases matching TRBD2. Germline CDR1 reads MGHDK; CDR2 reads SYGVNS. Trimming took 5 bases from V and 4 from J; bases not matched to a gene: 8. The CDR3 is made up of 16 amino acids. CDR3 amino acids: CASSTRRAGGTGELFF. CDR3 in DNA: TGTGCCAGCAGTACACGGAGAGCGGGAGGCACCGGGGAGCTGTTTTTT.

As concerns this clone: This sample includes further DNA sequences coding for the same CDR3. The chain couples TRBV11-2 to TRBJ2-1, with 12 bases that match TRBD2. The CDR3 is 16 amino acids. V was pared by 4 bases and J by 4 bases, with 5 bases of the junction left unmatched. Germline CDR1 SGHAT, CDR2 FQNNGV. For the CDR3, the DNA is TGTGCCAGCAGCTCCCTAGCGGGAGGGCCGTACAATGAGCAGTTCTTC. It translates to CASSSLAGGPYNEQFF. The full variable domain, with the rest looked up from reference TRBV11-2 and TRBJ2-1, is EAGVAQSPRYKIIEKRQSVAFWCNPISGHATLYWYQQILGQGPKLLIQFQNNGVVDDSQLPKDRFSAERLKGVDSTLKIQPAKLEDSAVYLCASSSLAGGPYNEQFFGPGTRLTVL.

The genes are TRBV5-1 and TRBJ2-7, with TRBD1 matching over 7 bases. Germline CDR1 and CDR2: SGHRS and YFSETQ. The ends lost 5 bases at V and 1 base at J; junction bases unmatched: 9. CDR3 length: 15 amino acids. CDR3 sequence (DNA): TGCGCCAGCAGTACTGGACAGGAACCTTCCTACGAGCAGTACTTC. Amino acid sequence: CASSTGQEPSYEQYF.

V gene TRBV4-2 combines with J gene TRBJ2-3; 7 bases fit TRBD1. Germline V CDR1 and CDR2: LGHNA, YNFKEQ. V lost 1 base to trimming and J lost 2 bases; unmatched junction nucleotides: 3. CDR3 length: 15 residues. Written as DNA, the CDR3 is TGTGCCAGCAGCCAAGCAGGGGGTGTCACAGATACGCAGTATTTT. It translates to CASSQAGGVTDTQYF.

The chain links TRBV13 to TRBJ2-7; 9 bases are a match to TRBD1. J was trimmed by 6 bases and V by 5 bases; bases with no gene match: 8. Germline CDR1 is PRHDT and CDR2 is FYEKMQ (reference sequence). CDR3 length: 14 amino acids. CDR3 residues: CASSPGGQGREQYF. In DNA, the CDR3 is TGTGCCAGCAGCCCCGGAGGACAGGGGCGCGAGCAGTACTTC. Filled out from reference TRBV13 and TRBJ2-7, the complete variable domain reads AAGVIQSPRHLIKEKRETATLKCYPIPRHDTVYWYQQGPGQDPQFLISFYEKMQSDKGSIPDRFSAQQFSDYHSELNMSSLELGDSALYFCASSPGGQGREQYFGPGTRLTVT.

This clone was seen more than once but under ten times. Other DNA sequences in the same sample also yield this CDR3. The rearrangement uses TRBV5-1 and TRBJ1-1, with D perhaps matching TRBD1 (5 bases). This CDR3 comprises 14 residues. V dropped 0 bases and J dropped 1 base, with 7 bases sitting between them. Germline V CDR1 and CDR2: SGHRS, YFSETQ. The CDR3 protein is CASSLGQSNTEAFF. The DNA of the CDR3 is TGCGCCAGCAGCTTGGGACAGTCGAACACTGAAGCTTTCTTT.

The chain has TRBV11-2 and TRBJ2-3; 7 nucleotides agree with TRBD1. The CDR3 extends over 14 amino acids. J lost 4 bases, V lost 5 bases, and 6 bases had no gene match. Germline V gene data show CDR1 as SGHAT and CDR2 as FQNNGV. CDR3 DNA sequence: TGTGCCAGCAGCCCCACAGGGGTGGCAGATACGCAGTATTTT. It is translated as CASSPTGVADTQYF.

V and J are TRBV11-1 and TRBJ2-5, with 7 bases matching TRBD1. Trimming took 10 bases from V and 7 from J; bases not matched to a gene: 9. The CDR3 has 12 amino acids. CDR1 and CDR2 from the germline V gene are SGHAT and FQDESV (reference sequence). CDR3 DNA: TGTGCCACCGAGACATCAGGGGGGACCCAGTACTTC. Encoded protein: CATETSGGTQYF.

The gene calls are TRBV2 and TRBJ2-3; TRBD1 aligns across 10 bases. The germline V gene encodes CDR1 SNHLY and CDR2 FYNNEI. The length of the CDR3 is 15 residues. J lost 4 bases, V lost 6 bases, and 7 bases had no gene match. CDR3 in amino acids: CASRVDRGHADTQYF. Here the CDR3 DNA reads TGTGCCAGCAGGGTCGACAGGGGGCATGCAGATACGCAGTATTTT. Full variable domain (missing parts from reference TRBV2 and TRBJ2-3): EPEVTQTPSHQVTQMGQEVILRCVPISNHLYFYWYRQILGQKVEFLVSFYNNEISEKSEIFDDQFSVERPDGSNFTLKIRSTKLEDSAMYFCASRVDRGHADTQYFGPGTRLTVL.

The CDR3 DNA reads as TGTGCCAGCAGCCAACCGGGTTGGGACAGAAGATACAATGAGCAGTTCTTC. This gives the protein CASSQPGWDRRYNEQFF. The chain carries TRBV7-2 and TRBJ2-1, with 7 bases identical to TRBD1. The V gene end was trimmed by 5 bases and the J gene end by 4 bases; junction bases not matched to a gene: 14. The V gene's germline CDR1 is SGHTA and CDR2 FQGNSA. This CDR3 region has 17 residues.

V and J are TRBV11-2 and TRBJ2-3, with D perhaps TRBD1 (5 bases). Trimming stripped 4 bases from V and 0 bases from J, with 14 bases between. CDR1 SGHAT and CDR2 FQNNGV come from the germline V gene. The CDR3 is 16 residues long. Here the CDR3 reads CASSSSSGLSTDTQYF. CDR3 in DNA: TGTGCCAGCAGCTCCTCCTCAGGGCTCAGCACAGATACGCAGTATTTT.

On this clone: The same CDR3 arises from other DNA sequences in this sample as well. The V and J genes are TRBV7-2 and TRBJ2-3; 7 nucleotides line up with TRBD2. V shed 3 bases, J shed 2 bases, and the junction held 2 bases outside the gene matches. This CDR3 is 14 amino acids long. Germline V CDR1 and CDR2: SGHTA, FQGNSA. The CDR3 loop is CASSLGLTTDTQYF. DNA for the CDR3: TGTGCCAGCAGCTTGGGACTAACCACAGATACGCAGTATTTT.

In this sample, this clone turned up once. V gene TRBV7-6 combines with J gene TRBJ1-3, with D hard to call. The germline CDR1 and CDR2 sequences are SGHVS and FNYEAQ. The CDR3 covers 15 residues. V was trimmed by 5 bases and J by 3 bases, leaving 14 bases between them. CDR3 sequence (DNA): TGTGCCAGCAGCCCAGGCAGTTCTAATGGAAACACCATATATTTT. The encoded protein is CASSPGSSNGNTIYF. Full variable domain (remainder filled in from reference TRBV7-6 and TRBJ1-3): GAGVSQSPRYKVTKRGQDVALRCDPISGHVSLYWYRQALGQGPEFLTYFNYEAQQDKSGLPNDRFSAERPEGSISTLTIQRTEQRDSAMYRCASSPGSSNGNTIYFGEGSWLTVV.

This clone has just one count. The CDR3, as DNA: TGCGCCAGCAGTCTAGCGGCAGGGTACCAAGAGACCCAGTACTTC. Translated: CASSLAAGYQETQYF. The rearrangement links TRBV5-1 to TRBJ2-5, with TRBD2 identical over 7 bases. The germline V gene encodes CDR1 SGHRS and CDR2 YFSETQ. The length of the CDR3 is 15 residues. J gave up 0 bases and V 5 bases, and 7 bases lay outside the gene matches.

Remarks on this clone: Other DNA sequences in the sample encode the same CDR3. The CDR3 is CASSPGRGFYEQYF. The CDR3 nucleotides read TGTGCCAGCTCACCAGGCAGGGGTTTCTACGAGCAGTACTTC. This chain joins TRBV18 and TRBJ2-7; possibly TRBD1 for D (6 bases). Trimming removed 2 bases at V and 3 bases at J, with 11 bases between. CDR1 and CDR2 (germline): KGHSH, LQKENI. There are 14 residues in the CDR3.